This T cell receptor (beta chain) was recorded in a study of blood T cell repertoires in COVID-19 (dated by TCRdb to 2019 to 2021). Some background on the complete study: The collaborator samples originated in the United States, Italy and Spain and spanned the acute and convalescent phases of COVID-19. The prospective study material was composed of cDNA or gDNA derived from T cells, B-cell-depleted T cells, or PBMCs. Deeply sampled blood TCRbeta repertoires from subjects exposed to, actively infected with, or recovered from COVID-19 were included in the dataset. A freely available public database, intended as a resource for researchers studying the immune response to SARS-CoV-2, is where the repertoires were released. The samples were drawn from two sources: the first 160 participants of the ongoing ImmuneRACE study, and over 950 subjects contributed by 6 global collaborators. Nearly every sample came with metadata listing a de-identified subject ID, COVID-19 status, age in years and sex. Where available, HLA class I and class II types were obtained from metadata supplied by the sample provider rather than from assay-based typing. Study-wide conclusions, independent of this receptor: The amount of clinical and demographic metadata varied by source and participant and was provided uncurated.

TCRbeta CDR3 regions were amplified from genomic DNA using the immunoSEQ Assay, a bias-controlled multiplex PCR. The published analysis was carried out like this. Within the assay, amplification of reference gene primers was used to estimate how many nucleated cells each sample contained. To quantify the absolute abundance of each unique TCRbeta CDR3 rearrangement, sequence reads were collapsed and filtered. Productive Simpson clonality was computed per sample as the square root of Simpson's diversity index over productive rearrangements. TCRdb carries this immuneACCESS record with in-frame sequences only. Its versions omit some clonotypes, under half of them owing to an unresolved V gene in the studies checked, with the rest unexplained. The V and J calls and clone size are taken from that table; D and trimming were inferred from the DNA. The sample records 80,000 to 130,000 clones, roughly 92% of which are singletons. Clones ranked in the top ten supply 0.97% of the sample.

Whole blood was collected in K2EDTA tubes by collaborating institutions according to the institutions' own protocols. Collaborator samples were shipped for TCRbeta analysis as frozen whole blood, isolated PBMCs, or DNA extracted from either sample type. For CDR1 and CDR2, the germline V gene (reference sequence) lists MNHEY and SMNVEV. Relative to germline, V is missing 3 bases and J is missing 5 bases, with 4 bases of the junction outside any gene match. There are 14 amino acids in the CDR3, from cysteine to phenylalanine inclusive. Only CDR3 DNA remains: 42 bases, in frame from the first base. For this clone: The antigen this receptor binds is unknown. Per-base quality was not reported, and no clone a single base away is much larger than it.

Recombination joined TRBV27 with TRBJ1-1; 9 bases in between match TRBD1. Specimen: peripheral blood. The clonotype comes from a man aged 60-69 years with acute or convalescent COVID-19. CDR3 region: CASSFLDRGTEAFF. Here is the DNA: TGTGCCAGCAGTTTCCTGGACAGGGGTACTGAAGCTTTCTTT.